The present entry profiles one T cell receptor (beta chain) with its context. As yet, its antigen is unknown. This CDR3 is 12 amino acids long. V lost 7 bases and J 0 bases, leaving 9 bases between the germline ends. Germline-derived CDR1 and CDR2 are GTSNPN and SVGIG (reference sequence). This sample is part of a study of cytomegalovirus exposure and HLA in healthy donors. Background on the study: HLA-typed donors were the source of about 81 million unique TCRs held in an early data release. Overall study results and limits: In an earlier analysis, in roughly 580 donors, most V segments appeared productive either ~87% or ~30% of the time. Later analysis showed TCR association rates varying by HLA locus, highest for DRB1 and lowest for HLA-C. Per published accounts, TCR beta sequences correctly predicted the HLA-A and HLA-B alleles of most subjects.

Primers for the PCR totalled 60 Vbeta and 13 Jbeta. Sequencing was performed with immunoSEQ multiplex PCR; in TCRdb, only in-frame clones are kept and a portion is missing. The table has 130,000 or so clones, around two thirds seen once. This clonotype originated in a woman in her thirties or forties in good health and CMV-seronegative. The chain combines TRBV30 with TRBJ1-2, with D possibly matching TRBD1 (5 bases). Sequencing was carried out using PBMCs. In DNA, the CDR3 is TGTGCCTCTCAGGGCGCTAACTATGGCTACACCTTC. This sequence encodes CASQGANYGYTF.